This T cell receptor (beta chain) was found in a study of T cells in Graves' hyperthyroidism and ophthalmopathy. General study results and limits: Stable hyperthyroidism was told apart from ophthalmopathy by a model built on 13 V-J features.

The CDR3 consists of 13 residues. In germline, CDR1 is MNHEY, CDR2 SVGEGT. V shed 6 bases, J shed 9 bases, and the junction held 8 bases outside the gene matches. As concerns this clonotype: Its antigen remains unknown.

Amplification of TCR beta CDR3 regions was performed using RNA transcripts as template. Researchers ran a first-round RT-PCR on the TCR CDR3 using the HTBI primer set. MiXCR was run by TCRdb on the multiplex PCR reads, yielding one entry per CDR3 protein. The table records under 350,000 distinct CDR3 sequences, over 15% of them present only once. A NOSPECS grade of at least 4, a Clinical Activity Score of at least 3 and duration under 3 months were recorded in ophthalmopathy patients. Any patient presenting with uncontrolled infection, other autoimmune disease, pregnancy or lactation was left out. Clinical symptoms, serum thyroxine, TRAb, thyroid ultrasound and orbital computed tomography established diagnosis.

The J gene is TRBJ2-4, the V gene TRBV6-2 or TRBV6-3; 7 nucleotides agree with TRBD1. This clonotype was sampled from a woman in her sixties with Graves' ophthalmopathy. Sample: blood. The CDR3 sequence: CASRTGLGVIQYF. CDR3 DNA sequence: TGTGCCAGCAGGACAGGGCTAGGGGTCATTCAGTACTTC.